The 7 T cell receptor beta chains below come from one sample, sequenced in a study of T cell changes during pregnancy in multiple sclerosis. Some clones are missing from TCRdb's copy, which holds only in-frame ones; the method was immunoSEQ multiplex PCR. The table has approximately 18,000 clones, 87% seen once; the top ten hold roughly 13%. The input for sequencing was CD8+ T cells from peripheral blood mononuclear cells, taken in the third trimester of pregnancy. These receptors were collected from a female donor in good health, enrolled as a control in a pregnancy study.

CDR3 bases: TGTGCCAGCAGCACGTCAGGAGGGAGGACCGGGGAGCTGTTTTTT. Its translation: CASSTSGGRTGELFF. V usage is TRBV7-9 and J usage is TRBJ2-2; D may be TRBD2 (6 bases). With 5 bases removed from V and 5 bases from J, the gap between germline ends came to 15 bases. CDR3 length: 15 amino acids. The germline V gene encodes CDR1 SEHNR and CDR2 FQNEAQ (reference sequence).

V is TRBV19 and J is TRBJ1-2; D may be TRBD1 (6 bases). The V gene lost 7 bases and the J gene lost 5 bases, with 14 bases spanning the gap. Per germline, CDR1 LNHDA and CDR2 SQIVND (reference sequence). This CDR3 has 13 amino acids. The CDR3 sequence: CASTLGTKYGYTF. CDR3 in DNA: TGTGCCAGTACTCTCGGGACAAAGTATGGCTACACCTTC.

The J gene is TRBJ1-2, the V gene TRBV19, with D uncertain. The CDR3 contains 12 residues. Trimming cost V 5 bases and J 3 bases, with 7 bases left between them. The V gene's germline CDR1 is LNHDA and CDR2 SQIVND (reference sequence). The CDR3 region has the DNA TGTGCCAGTAGTTGGGCTTACTATGGCTACACCTTC. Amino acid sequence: CASSWAYYGYTF. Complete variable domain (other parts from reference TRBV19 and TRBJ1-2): DGGITQSPKYLFRKEGQNVTLSCEQNLNHDAMYWYRQDPGQGLRLIYYSQIVNDFQKGDIAEGYSVSREKKESFPLTVTSAQKNPTAFYLCASSWAYYGYTFGSGTRLTVV.

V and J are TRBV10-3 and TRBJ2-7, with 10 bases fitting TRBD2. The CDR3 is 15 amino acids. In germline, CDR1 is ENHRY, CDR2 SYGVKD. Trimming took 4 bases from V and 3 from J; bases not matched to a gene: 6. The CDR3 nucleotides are TGTGCCATCAGTGGGGGGCCTAGCGGGGGCTACGAGCAGTACTTC. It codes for CAISGGPSGGYEQYF.

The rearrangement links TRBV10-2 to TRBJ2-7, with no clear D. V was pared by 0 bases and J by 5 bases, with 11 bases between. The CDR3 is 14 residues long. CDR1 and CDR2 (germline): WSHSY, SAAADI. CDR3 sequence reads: CASSESFTAHEQYF. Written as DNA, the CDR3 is TGCGCCAGCAGTGAGTCGTTCACAGCCCACGAGCAGTACTTC.

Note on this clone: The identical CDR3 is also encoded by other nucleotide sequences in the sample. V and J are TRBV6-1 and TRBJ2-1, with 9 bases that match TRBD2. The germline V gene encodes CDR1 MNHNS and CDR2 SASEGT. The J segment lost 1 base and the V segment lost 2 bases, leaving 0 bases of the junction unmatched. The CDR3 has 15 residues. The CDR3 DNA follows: TGTGCCAGCAGTGAACTAGCGGGATCCTACAATGAGCAGTTCTTC. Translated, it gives CASSELAGSYNEQFF.

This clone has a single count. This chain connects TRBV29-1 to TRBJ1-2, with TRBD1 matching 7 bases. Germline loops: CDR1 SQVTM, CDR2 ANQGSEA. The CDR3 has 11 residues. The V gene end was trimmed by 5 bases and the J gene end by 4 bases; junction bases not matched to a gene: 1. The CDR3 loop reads CSVRDSYGYTF. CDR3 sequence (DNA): TGCAGCGTTCGGGACAGCTATGGCTACACCTTC. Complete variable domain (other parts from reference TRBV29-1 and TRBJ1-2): SAVISQKPSRDICQRGTSLTIQCQVDSQVTMMFWYRQQPGQSLTLIATANQGSEATYESGFVIDKFPISRPNLTFSTLTVSNMSPEDSSIYLCSVRDSYGYTFGSGTRLTVV.